Listed here are 11 T cell receptor delta chains from one sample, sequenced in a study of delta chain sequences of gamma delta T cells. TCRdb reapplied CATT to the PCR reads. Of under 3,500 delta-chain clones listed, 55% to 65% are singletons. Sequenced material: a tumor sample. These receptors were obtained from a human donor with breast cancer.

Concerning this clone: Sequence at one end of the junction differs from germline and may be a read error. The chain carries TRDV2 and TRDJ3; TRDD3 agrees at 11 bases. The CDR3 spans 23 residues. CDR1 is GEAIGNYY, CDR2 EKD, per germline. The CDR3 coding sequence is TGTGCCTGTGACACCTGGTCCCAGGCCGGTGTGGGGGATACGCCGGGGTACACCGGACAGATGATCTTC. Protein: CACDTWSQAGVGDTPGYTGQMIF.

This clone was seen only a few times. The likely explanation is a read error, given a far larger clone one base away. Different DNA sequences within this sample yield the same CDR3. The gene calls are TRDV2 and TRDJ1; TRDD3 matches 9 bases. CDR3 length: 16 amino acids. In germline, CDR1 is GEAIGNYY, CDR2 EKD. Written as DNA, the CDR3 is TGCGCCTGTGACGCAATACTGGGGGAATACACCGATAAACTCATCTTT. Its protein is CACDAILGEYTDKLIF.

This clone is judged medium-sized. The chain uses TRDV1 and TRDJ1, with 8 bases matching TRDD3. Trimming took 0 bases from V and 3 from J; bases not matched to a gene: 18. Per germline, CDR1 TSWWSYY and CDR2 QGS. This CDR3 is 20 amino acids long. The CDR3, as DNA: TGTGCTCTTGGGGAACTTTCGGGTACGTTAGGGGGGATATTTCCCGATAAACTCATCTTT. This encodes CALGELSGTLGGIFPDKLIF.

Called V gene: TRDV2; the J gene was not called. CDR3 length: 17 amino acids. CDR1 GEAIGNYY and CDR2 EKD come from the germline V gene. This CDR3 is CACVSLNGGDLADHLFF. The CDR3 DNA follows: TGTGCCTGTGTCTCTCTGAACGGTGGCGACCTCGCCGATCACCTCTTCTTT.

The J gene went uncalled, whereas the V gene is TRDV2; the tabulated D call, TRDD3, remains unverified against the DNA. The CDR3 totals 16 residues. The germline V gene has CDR1 GEAIGNYY and CDR2 EKD. CDR3 nucleotides: TGTGCCTGTGATCCCCTGTGTGATTCGGGCAGCGATATGATCTACTTT. This sequence encodes CACDPLCDSGSDMIYF.

This clone appeared a few times. The protein given by TCRdb reflects a much larger clone and differs at residue 2 from this DNA's translation, likely from a read error; the protein shown is the DNA's translation. The chain joins TRDV2 to TRDJ1; the match to TRDD3 covers 9 bases. From germline, CDR1 is GEAIGNYY and CDR2 EKD. The CDR3 runs 16 residues. For the CDR3, the DNA is TGTTCCTGTGATCCACTGGGGGACCCGTACACCGATAAACTCATCTTT. It encodes CSCDPLGDPYTDKLIF.

The chain combines TRDV2 with TRDJ1; D gene uncertain. Germline CDR1 GEAIGNYY, CDR2 EKD. The CDR3 spans 20 residues. V was pared by 3 bases and J by 0 bases, with 28 bases between. This chain's CDR3 is CACDDVSREEDRRYTDKLIF. For the CDR3, the DNA is TGTGCCTGTGACGACGTGTCAAGGGAGGAAGACCGACGTTACACCGATAAACTCATCTTT.

This clone was seen a handful of times. TCRdb attributes to this sequence the protein of a much larger clone, which differs from the DNA translation at residue 9; a read error is likely, and the protein displayed is translated from the DNA. The rearrangement joins TRDV2 to TRDJ1; TRDD3 matches 8 bases. Germline CDR1 and CDR2: GEAIGNYY and EKD. This CDR3 contains 16 residues. Trimming at V came to 7 bases and at J to 0 bases, leaving 12 bases not matched to a gene. Here the CDR3 reads CACDPLGGIDTDKLIF. DNA of the CDR3: TGTGCCTGCGACCCACTCGGGGGGATAGACACCGATAAACTCATCTTT.

In the case of this clone: TCRdb's protein, taken from a much larger clone, differs from this DNA's translation at residues 2 and 3, likely owing to a read error; the protein displayed comes from the DNA. The rearrangement links TRDV2 to TRDJ1; D is uncertain. The CDR3 covers 18 residues. Germline loops: CDR1 GEAIGNYY, CDR2 EKD. The CDR3 here is CSFDTLLDRSEYTDKLIF. The CDR3 DNA is TGTTCCTTTGACACTTTGCTTGATCGATCGGAGTACACCGATAAACTCATCTTT.

The CDR3 DNA sequence: TGTGCCTGTGAAGACGTGTCAAGGCAGGGGGACCGATCTTACACCGATAAACTCATCTTT. Protein: CACEDVSRQGDRSYTDKLIF. This rearrangement joins TRDV2 to TRDJ1, with D possibly being TRDD3 (6 bases). CDR1 and CDR2 (germline): GEAIGNYY, EKD. This CDR3 is built from 20 residues. Trimming removed 4 bases from V and 0 bases from J, with 29 bases in between.

This clone was recorded a few times. This DNA's translation differs at residue 5 from TCRdb's protein, which comes from a much larger clone; a read error is likely, and the protein shown is translated from the DNA. The gene calls are TRDV2 and TRDJ3; 10 bases align to TRDD3. The CDR3 totals 22 residues. Looked up from germline, CDR1 is GEAIGNYY and CDR2 is EKD. The CDR3 loop is CACDCSPTGGFPLSWDTQQMFF. The CDR3 DNA sequence: TGTGCCTGTGACTGCTCCCCGACTGGGGGATTCCCGCTCTCCTGGGACACCCAACAGATGTTTTTC.